This T cell receptor beta chain was sequenced during a study of blood T cell repertoires in COVID-19. Across the whole study: COVID-19 samples, acute and convalescent, were from the United States, Italy and Spain.

The CDR3 runs to 16 residues. The V end was cut by 1 base, the J end by 0 bases, with 13 bases between. CDR1 is MDHEN and CDR2 is SYDVKM in the germline V gene. In its sample, this clone was seen once. Per the original data handling: Quantification of nucleated cells was approximated via reference gene primer amplification. Generated by immunoSEQ multiplex PCR, the TCRdb table keeps only in-frame clones and is missing some. V and J calls and clone size come straight from that table; D and trimming were deduced from the DNA. The table shows 100,000 or so clones, with over 75% occurring only once. This TCR came from a human donor in a cohort sampled during active COVID-19. The specimen sequenced was peripheral blood. The chain couples TRBV28 to TRBJ2-7, with D perhaps matching TRBD1 (5 bases). CDR3 sequence reads: CASSLSRQLNSYEQYF. The CDR3 DNA sequence: TGTGCCAGCAGTTTATCCCGACAGTTAAACTCCTACGAGCAGTACTTC.